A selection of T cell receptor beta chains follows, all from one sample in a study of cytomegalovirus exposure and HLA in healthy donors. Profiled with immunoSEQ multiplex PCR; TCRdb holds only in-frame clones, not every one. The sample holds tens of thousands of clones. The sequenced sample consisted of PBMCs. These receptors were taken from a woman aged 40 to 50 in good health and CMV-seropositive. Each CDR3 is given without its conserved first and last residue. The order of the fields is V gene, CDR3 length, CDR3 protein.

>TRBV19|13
ASGGPRDTPTGAF
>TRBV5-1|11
ASSLAGSLEAF
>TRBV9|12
ASSVAGSYNEQF
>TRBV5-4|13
ASSLDRGGYNEQF
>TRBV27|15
ATAIRAGQANTGELF
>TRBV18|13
ASSPPVQGATEAF
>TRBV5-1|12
ASSLAGGLDTQY
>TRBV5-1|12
ASSLGLFVDTQY
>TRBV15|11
ATSRERRDRYI
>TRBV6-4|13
ASSETAGVGDTQY
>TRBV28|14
ASSLHLAGGAYEQY
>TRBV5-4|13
ASRPTSGLHNEQF
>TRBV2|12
ASSEPGGFYEQY
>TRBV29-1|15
SAGLAGGWGNHNEQF
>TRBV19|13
ASSMDRGLGQPQH
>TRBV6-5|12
ASQAGSGNSPLH
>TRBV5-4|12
ASSLASGKNEQF
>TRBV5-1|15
ASSLDFDPSGIYEQY
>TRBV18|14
ASSRGTGGDATEAF
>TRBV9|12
ASSDPSGADTQY
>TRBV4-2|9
ASSRGDTQY
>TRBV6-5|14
ASSYNGGYDVDEQF
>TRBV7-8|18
ASSLKFYGFIAGGLYEQY
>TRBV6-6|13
ASASPGQGTDTQY
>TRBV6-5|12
ASSRVSKGDTQY
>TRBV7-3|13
ASSPGLAGINEQY
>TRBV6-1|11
ASSEQGHSPLH
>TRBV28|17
ASSSRTSGRDWAKNIQY
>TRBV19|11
ASSSRDTDTQY
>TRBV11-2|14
ASSLGYGTGDLEQY
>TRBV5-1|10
ASSLVMETQY
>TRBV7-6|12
ASAPEGGNTEAF
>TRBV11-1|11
ASSLNLAGEQY
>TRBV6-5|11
ASKTGFDQPQH
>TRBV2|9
ASRLTGELF
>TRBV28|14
ASSLISGGGGEKLF
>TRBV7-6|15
ASSLDPTRIALDTQY
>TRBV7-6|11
ASSLVGGDEQF
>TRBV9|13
ASSVTSGRGNEQF
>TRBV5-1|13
ASSLGLAGEGTQY
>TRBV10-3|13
AISRTESSYNEQF
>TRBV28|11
ASYPRANTEAF
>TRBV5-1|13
ASSPGTSDDNEQF
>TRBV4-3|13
ASSQEQSMAHEQY
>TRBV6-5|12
ASSYRREGYGYT
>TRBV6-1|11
ATLVKGDQPQH
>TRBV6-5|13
ASSGDRAGTGWLF
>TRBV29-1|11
SVERQAYNEQF
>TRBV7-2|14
ASSLALRGPGNTIY
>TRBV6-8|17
ASSYRRDRTNLMNTEAF
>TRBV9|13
ASSEQATSYNEQF
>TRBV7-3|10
ASSLTQGPQY
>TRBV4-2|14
ASSQVTADPAYEQY
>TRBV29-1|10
SGGTGNEKLF
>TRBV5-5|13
ASSSFTGEVTEAF
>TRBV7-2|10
ASSPGYNEQF
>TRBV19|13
ASSKRSILNTEAF
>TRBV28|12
ASRPPTVNTEAF